This T cell receptor (beta chain) was observed in a study of T cell repertoires in cytomegalovirus infection. For the study at large: Recently identified HLA-C-restricted CMV epitopes were among the peptides used.

TCRdb re-called the reads with MiXCR, one entry per CDR3 protein. The sample has about 900,000 distinct CDR3 sequences, about a third seen once. This clonotype appeared many times. Its target is not known. V lost 5 bases and J 8 bases, leaving 12 bases between the germline ends. CDR3 length: 12 amino acids. The specimen comprised cultured CD8+ T cells from PBMCs, sampled from culture after CMV antigen stimulation. The receptor's source is a human donor in good health (CMV status not recorded). Some clones in this sample may be carry-over from other donors' samples. The chain has TRBV12-3 or TRBV12-4 and TRBJ1-1, with D uncertain. The DNA of the CDR3 is TGTGCCAGCAGTCTTCCATATGTGGAAGCTTTCTTT. Amino acids: CASSLPYVEAFF.